The 5 T cell receptor beta chains reported below all come from one sample, sequenced in a study of blood T cell repertoires in COVID-19. TCRdb keeps only in-frame clones here, not all; method: immunoSEQ multiplex PCR. The data contain about 150,000 clones, around four fifths of them singletons. The source material was peripheral blood. The receptors derive from a man in his 70s who had recovered from COVID-19.

The CDR3 DNA reads as TGTGCCAGCAGCTTAGCACAGGGGGGTCTGTCACCCCTCCACTTT. Amino acids: CASSLAQGGLSPLHF. The chain couples TRBV7-2 to TRBJ1-6, with 8 bases fitting TRBD1. Germline values: CDR1 SGHTA, CDR2 FQGNSA. The trim removed 0 bases at V and 10 bases at J, leaving 5 bases unmatched. The CDR3 loop spans 15 amino acids.

V usage is TRBV5-1 and J usage is TRBJ2-5, with D possibly matching TRBD1 (6 bases). Germline V gives CDR1 SGHRS, CDR2 YFSETQ. V was clipped by 1 base and J by 4 bases, with 14 bases between them. The CDR3 is made up of 15 amino acids. CDR3 coding DNA: TGCGCCAGCAGCTTGATAGGAAGGGGGACAGAGACCCAGTACTTC. Its translation: CASSLIGRGTETQYF.

The chain has TRBV15 and TRBJ2-1; a possible D gene is TRBD2 (6 bases). Germline V gene sequence: CDR1 LNHNV, CDR2 YYDKDF (reference sequence). V was pared by 5 bases and J by 5 bases, with 13 bases between. The CDR3 contains 14 residues. The CDR3 protein is CATSPAGTHNEQFF. DNA of the CDR3: TGTGCCACCAGCCCCGCCGGGACTCACAATGAGCAGTTCTTC.

The table lists this clone with many counts. V and J are TRBV4-1 and TRBJ1-1, with a tentative D call TRBD1 (6 bases). V lost 5 bases and J lost 6, with 19 bases in between. This CDR3 region has 15 residues. CDR1 and CDR2 from the germline V gene are MGHRA and YSYEKL. Written as DNA, the CDR3 is TGCGCCAGCAGCACCCGGGACACCCTTGGGGCTGAAGCTTTCTTT. The encoded protein is CASSTRDTLGAEAFF.

This clone was observed many times. V gene TRBV24-1 combines with J gene TRBJ2-5; the match to TRBD1 covers 9 bases. The length of the CDR3 is 15 residues. Germline lookup yields CDR1 KGHDR and CDR2 SFDVKD. With V trimmed by 5 bases and J by 5 bases, 8 bases remained unmatched. CDR3 residues: CATSAGTGSRETQYF. In nucleotides, the CDR3 is TGTGCCACCAGTGCCGGGACAGGGTCTCGGGAGACCCAGTACTTC.